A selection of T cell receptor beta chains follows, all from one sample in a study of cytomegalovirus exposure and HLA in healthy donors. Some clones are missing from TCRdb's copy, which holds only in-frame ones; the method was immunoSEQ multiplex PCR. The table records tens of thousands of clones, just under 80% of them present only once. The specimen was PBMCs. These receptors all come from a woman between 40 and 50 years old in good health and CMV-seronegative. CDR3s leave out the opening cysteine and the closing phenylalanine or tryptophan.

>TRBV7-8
ASSFARADSNQPQH
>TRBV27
ASSSAPNSNQPQH
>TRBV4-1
ASSRGGLILSGNTIY
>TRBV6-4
ASSEGGEADTQY
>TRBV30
AWSSAGVGNEQF
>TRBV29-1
SVGAGAGVTGELF
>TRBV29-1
SVGGGYGNQPQH
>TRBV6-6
ASSYLAGGPGTQY
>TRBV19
ASSIAPYSNQPQH
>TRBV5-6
ASSLSQGYYGYT
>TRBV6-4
ASTVDTQTKLETQY
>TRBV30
AWSAQGNTIY
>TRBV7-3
ASSSGGNSPLH
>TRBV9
ASSPGRENQPQH
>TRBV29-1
SSNNMNTEAF
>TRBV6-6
ASSSPGVQETQY
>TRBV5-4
ASSSPGGATEAF
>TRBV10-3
AISESGAGRDNEQF
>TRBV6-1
ASSENALLGEGGYT
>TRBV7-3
ASSLGSGSYNEQF
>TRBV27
ASSSGRGSGNTIY
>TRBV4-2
ASSQDPQGAETQY
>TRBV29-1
SVGSGVQGGELF
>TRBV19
ASSTTGGAQPQH
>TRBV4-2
ASRPAGLAGTDTQY
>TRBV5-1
ASSLAGQGNTGELF
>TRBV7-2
ASSKTGASYEQY
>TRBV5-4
ASSLGAAQF
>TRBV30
ACTRGVETEAF
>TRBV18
ASSPFGRYGYT
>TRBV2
ATLSPEEGHEQY
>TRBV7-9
ASSLSSAEPQH
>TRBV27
ASRTGFNEQF
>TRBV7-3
ASSYSPTSVDTQY
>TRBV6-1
ASSEIGTATNYGYT
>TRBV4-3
ASSQDLSQPQH
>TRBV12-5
ASGLSATNEKLF
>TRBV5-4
ASSWQGSNQPQH
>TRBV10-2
ASRATGSGSPLN
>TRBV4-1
ASSPTGTGEVGGYT
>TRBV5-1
ASSLAMTGVNTEAF
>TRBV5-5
ASSSLGVTTNEKLF
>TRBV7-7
ASSPGTGNTGELF
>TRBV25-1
ASTGTGNTGELF
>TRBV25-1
ASSENTGIDGYT
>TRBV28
ASRLQGSSYNSPLH
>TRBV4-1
ASSQDIRTTAQPQH
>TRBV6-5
ASRSGLTNYGYT
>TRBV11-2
ASSLDVWSSGQGAYEQY
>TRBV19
ASSPSGVYEQY
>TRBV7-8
ASSLASYYGYT